This TCR beta chain was profiled in a study of cytomegalovirus exposure and HLA in healthy donors (dated by TCRdb to the late 2010s). Describing the broader study: According to an earlier analysis of a few hundred of the donors, some 170 million T cells yielded some 110 million unique TCR beta sequences and about 300 Gb of sequence data. About 300 gigabases of sequencing data and tens of millions of unique TCR sequences were included in an early release covering around 650 HLA-typed donors. Among the roughly 400 genotyped donors, under 90% belonged to the genetic ancestry cluster associated with self-reported Caucasian donors. The study was designed to test whether signatures of past pathogen exposure could be identified by cataloging public T cell receptors. The study profiled the T cell repertoires of hundreds of subjects by immunosequencing and related them to cytomegalovirus serostatus. In addition to the first cohort of 666 subjects, a separate validation cohort of about 120 different subjects was used. High-throughput TCR immunosequencing, statistical association of individual TCRs with disease status, and machine learning were combined to predict cytomegalovirus infection status. In a later analysis, previously published TCR beta repertoires from 666 donors were re-analyzed and high-resolution HLA genotyping was added so that TCR occurrence patterns could be studied. Rather than drawing on any new phenotypic data, the later analysis identified candidate immune exposures from TCR beta sequences and the way those sequences occurred across donors. To decide whether each TCR beta V gene segment behaved as functional or pseudogenic, an earlier analysis of some 600 of the donors relied on high-throughput TCR beta sequencing. Alongside the repertoire data, information on donor age, sex, ethnicity and CMV serostatus was compiled. A later genetic analysis took genome-wide SNP genotypes for about 55% of the roughly 700 donors and used that subset as a discovery cohort. Every discovery cohort repertoire had been produced on one sequencing platform. HLA typing covered class I and class II loci at four-digit resolution. Typing coverage varied by locus: about 620-640 donors for A, B, C, DRB1 and DQB1; roughly 500 for DQA1; more than 600 for DPA1; 400 to 480 for DPB1. Roughly 5 DR-DQ haplotypes were handled as single units for association and clustering because linkage in the cohort was strong. Among 300 to 450 genotyped donors of the cohort, an average of roughly 240,000 unique TCR beta nucleotide sequences were sequenced per donor, around 18% of them non-productive.

General conclusions and limits of the study: Only TCR beta chains were sequenced in this cohort, and the absence of alpha or paired-chain data limited detectable features. A further reported finding was that TCR beta sequences accurately predicted the HLA-A and HLA-B alleles for most subjects in the first cohort. In vitro tests confirmed that a few of the cytomegalovirus-associated TCR beta chains recognize cytomegalovirus antigens. Because counts were too low, some 17 rarely observed V segments, including chromosome 9 orphons, were excluded from the earlier analysis of a few hundred of the donors. Compared with equally common non-associated chains, HLA-associated TCR beta chains in a later analysis were more clonally expanded and had lower generation probabilities. A group of highly shared sequence variants was considered likely to be a technical artifact of the sequencing pipeline. The study listed 170 or so TCR beta chains as associated with cytomegalovirus. Sequencing depth was assumed to be roughly uniform across donors in the presence/absence analyses, though that assumption may not hold. According to a later analysis, TCR association rates differed among HLA loci, with DRB1 alleles showing the most associated TCRs and HLA-C alleles showing the fewest. Assigning TCR associations to individual alleles was difficult when HLA alleles, especially DR and DQ, strongly co-occurred. According to a later genetic analysis, donors in an Asian-associated ancestry cluster had fewer N-insertions in productive TCRs than the roughly 700-donor mean. In a later analysis, most CMV-associated TCR beta chains were found to appear HLA-restricted, with HLA associations seemingly driven largely by CMV exposure. The classifier was reported to diagnose cytomegalovirus status with high specificity and sensitivity in both the original and validation cohorts. Across donors, most TCR sequences were observed very rarely, whereas some public TCRs were present in many individuals. In an earlier analysis of over 550 of the donors, most TCR beta V segments were observed in productive rearrangements about 90% or about 30% of the time, broadly matching IMGT annotations. V-gene and J-gene trimming of TCR beta chains was associated with a missense DCLRE1C variant in a later genetic analysis, and the association was replicated in an independent cohort. Linkage disequilibrium might explain the correlated functional status among segregating V segments, but an unknown experimental factor could not be ruled out. Specific HLA alleles were associated with about 17,000 TCR beta sequences at a false discovery rate of 0.05 in a later analysis. Because HLA typing was missing for some donors at each locus, association tests included only the typed subset. A later analysis reported that several top co-occurrence clusters appeared linked to parvovirus B19, influenza, CMV and Epstein-Barr virus. The authors suggested that the approach could potentially be extended to other disease states and immunological phenotypes. The only immune exposure information available for the cohort was CMV serostatus.

The library was made by the immunoSEQ multiplex PCR assay. For the multiplex PCR, a mixture combining 60 forward primers for TCR Vbeta segments and 13 reverse primers for TCR Jbeta segments was used. The CDR3 region of rearranged TCR beta genes was amplified from genomic DNA with a multiplex PCR assay. On the Illumina HiSeq System, the amplified TCR beta libraries were sequenced as 87-base-pair reads. The authors processed their data as follows. A later analysis tallied 75 million to 85 million unique TCR beta chains across the 650 to 750 repertoires, and around 12 million of those chains were shared by two or more donors. Raw reads were error-corrected and collapsed into unique sequences by a nearest-neighbor algorithm in which closely related sequences were merged to remove PCR and sequencing errors. To assign V, D and J gene segments, CDR3 sequences were aligned to IMGT reference sequences. For a sequence to be retained, a match of at least six nucleotides to both a V gene segment and a J gene segment was required. A rearrangement was called productive if the CDR3 had no stop codons and remained in frame with V and J, and every other rearrangement was called non-productive. CDR3 was defined according to IMGT convention as the region running from the second conserved V-encoded cysteine to the conserved J-encoded phenylalanine. The earlier analysis of some 540 of the donors excluded any sequence lacking an unambiguous match to a single V gene segment. In an earlier analysis of around 590 of the donors, a V segment was called functional when productive rearrangements were above 56.7%, and segregating when the standard deviation between donors exceeded 5%. A statistical classification framework was built to diagnose cytomegalovirus status from the catalog of TCR beta chain sequences. In a later analysis, TCR nucleotide sequences were compared against IMGT/GENE-DB human TR gene sequences so that V and J genes could be assigned. A later analysis assigned CDR3 sequences and most-parsimonious VDJ recombination scenarios with the TCRdist pipeline. In a later analysis, each TCR beta chain was defined by its CDR3 amino acid sequence together with its V-gene family, and reads without a unique V-gene family were excluded. As a way to deal with suspected cross-contamination and a sequencing artifact, a later analysis dropped approximately 570 nucleotide sequences that were highly shared and had low generation probability. In a later analysis, a clonal expansion index for each public chain was calculated from normalized within-repertoire ranks of inferred template counts. A later analysis computed generation probabilities with a VDJ recombination model fitted to out-of-frame rearrangements, and checked the results against IGoR. A later analysis scored TCR-TCR, TCR-HLA and TCR-CMV co-occurrence with hypergeometric tests, applying a repertoire-size bias correction to TCR pairs. In a later analysis, false discovery rates were estimated by permuting HLA or CMV assignments 20 times. In a later analysis, co-occurring TCRs were grouped using DBSCAN, with TCRdist sequence similarity added in when clustering inside HLA-allele-positive subsets. Repertoires with fewer than 30,000 or more than 120,000 public chains, plus five repertoires with anomalous nucleotide sharing, were excluded from co-occurrence clustering. The clones in this table, taken by TCRdb from immuneACCESS, are in-frame only. Not every clone is retained; where verified, under half of the shortfall comes from an unresolved V gene, and the cause of the rest is unknown. That table supplies the V and J calls and clone size; D and trimming were determined from the DNA. The sample data list under 150,000 clones, and 75% to 80% of these were observed just once. The top ten constitute 0.94% of the sample.

In total, approximately 690 healthy bone marrow donors made up the cohort. Cohort members were all nominally healthy when sampled, although unrecorded immune exposures were likely present. The donor tested CMV seronegative and was one of the 352 seronegative cohort members. Every donor gave a peripheral blood sample, and the peripheral blood mononuclear cells from that sample were used for TCR beta sequencing. Genomic DNA was extracted from the blood cell samples with the Qiagen DNeasy Blood Extraction Kit. About this clone: Its specific antigen is unknown. No qualities accompany the bases; no much larger clone lies one base away.

The TCR originated in a woman aged 55-70 years in good health and CMV-seronegative. The specimen was PBMCs.

The DNA sequence follows: TGCGCCAGCACAAACCTAGCGAGGTCCTACAATGAGCAGTTCTTC. Its translation is CASTNLARSYNEQFF. This chain joins TRBV5-1 to TRBJ2-1; perhaps TRBD2 is the D gene, with 6 bases matching. Taken from cysteine to phenylalanine, the CDR3 has 15 residues. Only the CDR3 region is kept as DNA, spanning 45 bases read in frame from base 1. The CDR1 and CDR2 encoded by the germline V gene are SGHRS and YFSETQ. The trim is 6 bases for V and 1 base for J, with a gap of 14 bases between the germline ends.